The 20 T cell receptor beta chains below were found in one sample sequenced in a study of blood T cell repertoires in COVID-19. Using immunoSEQ multiplex PCR, the repertoire was profiled, and TCRdb retains in-frame clones only, with some absent. The sample has some 210,000 clones; more than 85% are singletons. The sample taken for sequencing was peripheral blood. These receptors originate from a man in his 60s with COVID-19, enrolled during active disease.

V and J are TRBV11-2 and TRBJ2-3; D possibly corresponds to TRBD2 (5 bases). CDR3 length: 14 residues. Trimming took 1 base from V and 3 from J, leaving 8 bases between them. CDR1 is SGHAT and CDR2 is FQNNGV in the germline V gene. The CDR3 loop reads CASSLGAGTDTQYF. CDR3 nucleotides: TGTGCCAGCAGCTTAGGGGCGGGTACAGATACGCAGTATTTT.

J is TRBJ1-6 and V is TRBV7-2; 7 nucleotides line up with TRBD1. J gave up 6 bases and V 2 bases, and 10 bases lay outside the gene matches. The germline gives CDR1 SGHTA, CDR2 FQGNSA. The CDR3 length is 17 residues. The CDR3, as DNA: TGTGCCAGCAGCTTAACGCAGGCCGGGACAGCTAATTCACCCCTCCACTTT. Its translation: CASSLTQAGTANSPLHF.

The chain employs TRBV14 and TRBJ2-1; a weak D match, TRBD2 (6 bases). Germline V gene sequence: CDR1 SGHDN, CDR2 FVKESK. The V end lost 1 base, the J end lost 3 bases, and 13 bases lay between the germline ends. The CDR3 contains 16 residues. The CDR3 sequence is CASSQVGGTFYNEQFF. CDR3 coding DNA: TGTGCCAGCAGCCAAGTTGGGGGGACTTTCTACAATGAGCAGTTCTTC.

The CDR3 DNA reads TGTGCCAGCAGCTTGATGGTCAGTAACTATGGCTACACCTTC. It codes for CASSLMVSNYGYTF. This chain joins TRBV5-4 and TRBJ1-2; D is unresolved. This CDR3 spans 14 amino acids. The germline V gene encodes CDR1 SGHNT and CDR2 YYREEE (reference sequence). Trimming removed 1 base from V and 1 base from J, with 8 bases in between. The full variable domain, its missing parts supplied by reference TRBV5-4 and TRBJ1-2, is ETGVTQSPTHLIKTRGQQVTLRCSSQSGHNTVSWYQQALGQGPQFIFQYYREEENGRGNFPPRFSGLQFPNYSSELNVNALELDDSALYLCASSLMVSNYGYTFGSGTRLTVV.

This chain uses TRBV3-1 (or the pseudogene TRBV3-2) with TRBJ2-7; D may be TRBD2 (6 bases). Germline V gene lookup returns CDR1 LGHDT and CDR2 YNNKEL (reference sequence). The CDR3 contains 15 residues. Trimming took off 0 bases at V and 3 bases at J, with 12 bases between the two ends. Here the CDR3 reads CASSQDRGLYYEQYF. The CDR3 DNA is TGTGCCAGCAGCCAAGATAGGGGACTCTACTACGAGCAGTACTTC.

The chain joins TRBV2 to TRBJ1-2; the D gene is possibly TRBD1 (5 bases). V was pared by 7 bases and J by 3 bases, with 15 bases between. The germline CDR1 and CDR2 sequences are SNHLY and FYNNEI. CDR3 length: 14 amino acids. The CDR3 DNA reads TGTGCCAGCACCGGGGGTACTTTCGACTATGGCTACACCTTC. Translating it yields CASTGGTFDYGYTF.

This rearrangement joins TRBV5-1 to TRBJ2-5; TRBD2 matches at 7 bases. CDR1 is SGHRS, CDR2 YFSETQ, per germline. V lost 2 bases and J lost 5; bases outside the gene matches: 6. The CDR3 covers 14 residues. The DNA of the CDR3 is TGCGCCAGCAGCTTCAGGCCCGGGAGGGAGACCCAGTACTTC. Translation gives CASSFRPGRETQYF.

This clone is a singleton in its sample. This rearrangement joins TRBV5-1 to TRBJ2-3, with TRBD2 identical over 11 bases. Germline CDR1 is SGHRS and CDR2 is YFSETQ. This CDR3 is built from 15 residues. V lost 5 bases to trimming and J lost 2 bases; unmatched junction nucleotides: 4. The CDR3 sequence: CASRLAGGTTDTQYF. DNA of the CDR3: TGCGCCAGCAGGCTAGCGGGAGGAACCACAGATACGCAGTATTTT.

The J gene is TRBJ2-2, the V gene TRBV30, with 7 bases that match TRBD2. Germline V CDR1 and CDR2: GTSNPN, SVGIG (reference sequence). Losses at the gene ends were 5 bases for V and 6 bases for J; bases not matched to a gene: 6. The CDR3 length is 13 residues. The CDR3 loop is CAWETSRSGELFF. The CDR3 region has the DNA TGTGCCTGGGAGACTAGCAGGTCCGGGGAGCTGTTTTTT. Full variable domain (outside the CDR3, taken from reference TRBV30 and TRBJ2-2): SQTIHQWPATLVQPVGSPLSLECTVEGTSNPNLYWYRQAAGRGLQLLFYSVGIGQISSEVPQNLSASRPQDRQFILSSKKLLLSDSGFYLCAWETSRSGELFFGEGSRLTVL.

This chain uses TRBV3-1 (or the pseudogene TRBV3-2) with TRBJ2-7; D is unclear. The V end was cut by 1 base, the J end by 5 bases, with 9 bases between. The CDR3 totals 13 residues. The germline V gene encodes CDR1 LGHDT and CDR2 YNNKEL (reference sequence). This CDR3 is CASSQVPGHEQYF. Written as DNA, the CDR3 is TGTGCCAGCAGCCAAGTTCCTGGCCACGAGCAGTACTTC.

This rearrangement joins TRBV28 to TRBJ2-1, with 8 bases lining up with TRBD1. Germline CDR1 and CDR2: MDHEN and SYDVKM. V dropped 5 bases and J dropped 7; count of bases not matched to a gene: 7. The CDR3 extends over 14 amino acids. In DNA, the CDR3 is TGTGCCAGCAGTCTCCCGGGACAGGTAAATGAGCAGTTCTTC. Amino acid sequence: CASSLPGQVNEQFF.

This clone appeared a few times. This sequence joins TRBV11-2 and TRBJ1-4; 8 bases fit TRBD1. The ends lost 3 bases at V and 5 bases at J; junction bases unmatched: 2. The CDR3 is 14 amino acids. Germline loops: CDR1 SGHAT, CDR2 FQNNGV. CDR3 amino acids: CASSLDRVNEKLFF. The CDR3 bases are TGTGCCAGCAGCTTGGACAGGGTAAATGAAAAACTGTTTTTT.

The chain's CDR3 is CASSERDYLPSSYEQYF. The CDR3 DNA sequence: TGCGCCAGCAGTGAACGGGACTACCTCCCAAGCTCCTACGAGCAGTACTTC. The rearrangement joins TRBV10-1 to TRBJ2-7; 7 bases are shared with TRBD2. V trimming: 3 bases; J trimming: 0 bases; junction bases outside the gene matches: 11. Germline lookup yields CDR1 WNHNN and CDR2 SYGVQD (reference sequence). The CDR3 covers 17 residues.

This clone occurred once. The chain recombines TRBV30 with TRBJ2-7; D might be TRBD1 (5 bases). Germline V lookup: CDR1 GTSNPN, CDR2 SVGIG (reference sequence). The V gene lost 2 bases and the J gene lost 5 bases, with 10 bases spanning the gap. This CDR3 comprises 12 residues. The CDR3 loop reads CAWSRQGDEQYF. For the CDR3, the DNA is TGTGCCTGGAGTCGGCAGGGCGACGAGCAGTACTTC.

This chain's CDR3 is CASSPPLAGSYEQYF. For the CDR3, the DNA is TGTGCCAGCTCCCCCCCACTAGCGGGAAGCTACGAGCAGTACTTC. The J gene is TRBJ2-7, the V gene TRBV18; 10 nucleotides match TRBD2. This CDR3 region has 15 residues. Germline lookup yields CDR1 KGHSH and CDR2 LQKENI. Unmatched junction bases numbered 8, after V lost 6 bases and J lost 3 bases.

V usage is TRBV11-3 and J usage is TRBJ2-7, with D tentatively TRBD2 (6 bases). The ends were cut back, 9 bases at V and 1 base at J, with 10 bases in the middle. Germline V gene lookup returns CDR1 SGHNT and CDR2 YENEEA. The CDR3 is made up of 12 amino acids. The CDR3 sequence: CARGGVSYEQYF. The DNA for the CDR3 is TGTGCCAGGGGAGGAGTTTCCTACGAGCAGTACTTC.

The CDR3 sequence: CASSPNRAVGYGYTF. DNA for the CDR3: TGTGCCAGCTCACCAAACAGGGCGGTGGGCTATGGCTACACCTTC. The gene calls are TRBV18 and TRBJ1-2, with D possibly TRBD1 on 6 matching bases. CDR3 length: 15 amino acids. CDR1 and CDR2 (germline): KGHSH, LQKENI. V lost 2 bases and J 4 bases, leaving 14 bases between the germline ends.

The chain combines TRBV7-2 with TRBJ2-1, with TRBD2 identical over 13 bases. Germline CDR1 and CDR2: SGHTA and FQGNSA. The V and J ends lost 3 bases and 8 bases, in that order; junction bases with no gene match: 7. The CDR3 length is 16 residues. The CDR3 DNA reads TGTGCCAGCAGCTTGGACTCGACTAGCGGGAGGTATGAGCAGTTCTTC. This codes for CASSLDSTSGRYEQFF.

V is TRBV4-3 and J is TRBJ2-3, with 9 bases matching TRBD2. Per the germline V gene, CDR1 is LGHNA and CDR2 is YSLEER. V lost 0 bases and J lost 2; bases outside the gene matches: 6. The CDR3 is made up of 17 amino acids. The CDR3 loop is CASSQEWASGITDTQYF. CDR3 in DNA: TGCGCCAGCAGCCAAGAATGGGCTAGCGGGATCACAGATACGCAGTATTTT.

The V gene is TRBV11-3, the J gene TRBJ1-1; 8 nucleotides agree with TRBD1. The CDR3 runs 13 residues. Germline V gene data show CDR1 as SGHNT and CDR2 as YENEEA. The V gene end was trimmed by 3 bases and the J gene end by 9 bases; junction bases not matched to a gene: 6. Written as DNA, the CDR3 is TGTGCCAGCAGCTTGACGGACAGGGAGAAAGCTTTCTTT. This gives the protein CASSLTDREKAFF.